The 29 T cell receptor beta chains presented below share a single source sample, sequenced in a study of OX40 agonist ivuxolimab in advanced cancers. The assay was immunoSEQ multiplex PCR, and TCRdb's table has in-frame clones only and misses some. The table has about 64,000 clones, 84% seen once. This specimen was CD4+ or CD8+ T cells sorted from blood, taken in a trial of the OX40 agonist ivuxolimab. All receptors come from an adult with an advanced solid tumor such as melanoma, head and neck, liver or kidney cancer.

The V call is TRBV15, the J call TRBJ1-2; a possible D gene is TRBD1 (6 bases). The CDR3 has 14 residues. Germline CDR1 reads LNHNV; CDR2 reads YYDKDF (reference sequence). V lost 3 bases to trimming and J lost 1 base, with 9 bases between them. The CDR3 DNA is TGTGCCACCAGCAGGGGGGCACATAACTATGGCTACACCTTC. Translated: CATSRGAHNYGYTF. The entire variable domain, with the rest obtained from reference TRBV15 and TRBJ1-2, is as follows: DAMVIQNPRYQVTQFGKPVTLSCSQTLNHNVMYWYQQKSSQAPKLLFHYYDKDFNNEADTPDNFQSRRPNTSFCFLDIRSPGLGDTAMYLCATSRGAHNYGYTFGSGTRLTVV.

The chain has TRBV30 and TRBJ2-1, with TRBD2 as a possible D gene (6 bases). V was shortened by 5 bases and J by 9 bases, with 17 bases between the two germline ends. CDR3 size: 13 residues. From germline, CDR1 is GTSNPN and CDR2 SVGIG (reference sequence). The CDR3 loop is CAWFDPTSLEQFF. Written as DNA, the CDR3 is TGTGCCTGGTTTGACCCGACTAGTCTTGAGCAGTTCTTC.

This sequence joins TRBV14 and TRBJ1-3, with 9 bases lining up with TRBD1. Germline loops: CDR1 SGHDN, CDR2 FVKESK. J lost 2 bases, V lost 0 bases, and 8 bases had no gene match. The CDR3 length is 18 residues. In nucleotides, the CDR3 is TGTGCCAGCAGCCAAGAATGGACAGGGGTAATCCCTGGAAACACCATATATTTT. Its protein is CASSQEWTGVIPGNTIYF.

V and J are TRBV10-3 and TRBJ1-1, with TRBD1 matching over 9 bases. Germline assignment: CDR1 ENHRY and CDR2 SYGVKD. CDR3 length: 13 amino acids. V dropped 7 bases and J dropped 3; count of bases not matched to a gene: 3. DNA for the CDR3: TGTGCCATCACCGACAGGGGGGACACTGAAGCTTTCTTT. This codes for CAITDRGDTEAFF.

The chain recombines TRBV2 with TRBJ1-1, with D unclear. V shed 3 bases and J shed 6 bases, with 14 bases lying between them. The CDR3 is 14 amino acids. CDR1 is SNHLY, CDR2 FYNNEI, per germline. CDR3 DNA: TGTGCCAGCAGTGACCCCAGGACCGTCGCTGAAGCTTTCTTT. Its translation: CASSDPRTVAEAFF.

This clone was seen just once. The chain couples TRBV4-3 to TRBJ2-5; D possibly corresponds to TRBD2 (6 bases). The J call may not be correct, given that the DNA end is closer to TRBJ2-7. The CDR3 extends over 15 amino acids. In germline, CDR1 is LGHNA, CDR2 YSLEER. In DNA form, the CDR3 reads TGCGCCAGCAGCCAAGTTGCGGGACCGGGGTACGAGCAGTACTTC. Translation gives CASSQVAGPGYEQYF.

V gene TRBV28 combines with J gene TRBJ1-5, with D tentatively TRBD1 (6 bases). The CDR3 is 14 amino acids. Trimming pared 3 bases from V and 5 bases from J, leaving 11 bases between. Germline-derived CDR1 and CDR2 are MDHEN and SYDVKM. CDR3 DNA: TGTGCCAGCAGTTTTAACAGGGTCCATCAGCCCCAGCATTTT. This codes for CASSFNRVHQPQHF.

This chain uses TRBV18 with TRBJ2-1, with a tentative D call TRBD2 (5 bases). The V end was cut by 0 bases, the J end by 8 bases, with 11 bases between. The CDR3 contains 14 residues. CDR1 and CDR2 from the germline V gene are KGHSH and LQKENI. The chain's CDR3 is CASSPPSGADEQFF. The CDR3 DNA is TGTGCCAGCTCACCACCGAGTGGAGCGGATGAGCAGTTCTTC.

J is TRBJ2-3 and V is TRBV5-1; 13 positions match TRBD2. The germline V gene has CDR1 SGHRS and CDR2 YFSETQ. The CDR3 spans 18 residues. V was pared by 4 bases and J by 1 base, with 9 bases of the junction left unmatched. In DNA form, the CDR3 reads TGCGCCAGCAGCACCGGGACTAGCGGGGCGGGCCGCACAGATACGCAGTATTTT. It specifies CASSTGTSGAGRTDTQYF.

In its sample, this clone was seen once. The rearrangement uses TRBV7-9 and TRBJ2-7; 8 bases are shared with TRBD2. Germline V CDR1 and CDR2: SEHNR, FQNEAQ (reference sequence). The CDR3 has 14 residues. V trimming: 3 bases; J trimming: 3 bases; junction bases outside the gene matches: 4. The CDR3 DNA reads as TGTGCCAGCAGCTTCGCCGGGACTAGCTACGAGCAGTACTTC. This sequence encodes CASSFAGTSYEQYF.

The V call is TRBV19, the J call TRBJ2-1; no firm D call. Germline CDR1 LNHDA, CDR2 SQIVND (reference sequence). V was cut by 5 bases and J by 13 bases, with 18 bases left in between. There are 13 residues in the CDR3. The CDR3 is CASSPPDPLSQFF. The CDR3 DNA reads TGTGCCAGTAGTCCCCCTGACCCTTTGAGCCAGTTCTTC.

The J gene is TRBJ2-1, the V gene TRBV10-3; a weak D match, TRBD2 (6 bases). V lost 2 bases and J 9 bases, leaving 11 bases between the germline ends. The CDR3 has 13 residues. Germline CDR1 ENHRY, CDR2 SYGVKD. The CDR3 loop is CAISEMGLLEQFF. The DNA for the CDR3 is TGTGCCATCAGTGAGATGGGACTTCTTGAGCAGTTCTTC.

This rearrangement joins TRBV5-1 to TRBJ1-1; 8 nucleotides agree with TRBD1. CDR1 is SGHRS, CDR2 YFSETQ, per germline. The trim removed 4 bases at V and 1 base at J, leaving 6 bases unmatched. This CDR3 has 15 amino acids. CDR3 protein: CASSALGQGNTEAFF. The CDR3 region has the DNA TGCGCCAGCAGCGCCTTAGGACAGGGGAACACTGAAGCTTTCTTT.

The CDR3 here is CASSLTGGDRGYTEAFF. The CDR3 bases are TGTGCCAGCAGCCTAACGGGTGGGGACAGGGGCTACACTGAAGCTTTCTTT. The chain employs TRBV7-2 and TRBJ1-1, with 10 bases matching TRBD1. Trimming removed 5 bases from V and 3 bases from J; junction bases left unmatched: 12. This CDR3 spans 17 amino acids. The germline V gene has CDR1 SGHTA and CDR2 FQGNSA.

The J gene is TRBJ1-1, the V gene TRBV5-6, with D tentatively TRBD1 (5 bases). Germline CDR1 reads SGHDT; CDR2 reads YYEEEE. The CDR3 totals 14 residues. The V gene lost 4 bases and the J gene lost 4 bases, with 14 bases spanning the gap. This CDR3 reads CASSPDAGGTEAFF. The CDR3 nucleotides are TGTGCCAGCAGCCCAGACGCCGGGGGCACTGAAGCTTTCTTT.

The chain has TRBV5-4 and TRBJ2-5, with 9 bases aligning to TRBD1. The germline gives CDR1 SGHNT, CDR2 YYREEE (reference sequence). The CDR3 is 14 residues long. V was pared by 5 bases and J by 7 bases, with 9 bases of the junction left unmatched. CDR3 loop: CASRAGTGRPTQYF. The CDR3 DNA sequence: TGTGCCAGCAGGGCCGGGACAGGGCGGCCGACCCAGTACTTC.

This chain joins TRBV5-6 and TRBJ1-5, with 8 bases that match TRBD1. The J segment lost 6 bases and the V segment lost 5 bases, leaving 7 bases of the junction unmatched. This CDR3 is built from 14 residues. The germline gives CDR1 SGHDT, CDR2 YYEEEE. CDR3 sequence: CASRGTGPSQPQHF. CDR3 DNA: TGTGCCAGCAGGGGGACAGGCCCGTCTCAGCCCCAGCATTTT.

V and J are TRBV19 and TRBJ1-3, with 9 nucleotides matching TRBD1. The germline gives CDR1 LNHDA, CDR2 SQIVND (reference sequence). CDR3 length equals 16 residues. With 0 bases clipped from V and 0 bases from J, the junction kept 0 bases outside the gene matches. DNA of the CDR3: TGTGCCAGTAGTATAGAGGGACAGGGCTCTGGAAACACCATATATTTT. It translates to CASSIEGQGSGNTIYF. Combining the CDR3 with reference TRBV19 and TRBJ1-3 gives the whole variable domain DGGITQSPKYLFRKEGQNVTLSCEQNLNHDAMYWYRQDPGQGLRLIYYSQIVNDFQKGDIAEGYSVSREKKESFPLTVTSAQKNPTAFYLCASSIEGQGSGNTIYFGEGSWLTVV.

In this sample, this clone turned up a few times. This sequence joins TRBV11-2 and TRBJ2-1; TRBD2 matches at 11 bases. Germline V lookup: CDR1 SGHAT, CDR2 FQNNGV. The CDR3 covers 14 residues. V lost 4 bases, J lost 9 bases, and 5 bases stayed unmatched. This CDR3 is CASSYSGRAGEQFF. The CDR3 DNA reads TGTGCCAGCAGCTATAGCGGGAGGGCCGGTGAGCAGTTCTTC.

The chain combines TRBV28 with TRBJ1-2, with 8 positions matching TRBD1. With 7 bases clipped from V and 0 bases from J, the junction kept 10 bases outside the gene matches. Germline lookup yields CDR1 MDHEN and CDR2 SYDVKM. The CDR3 covers 16 residues. The CDR3 loop reads CASMRDRLVANYGYTF. In DNA form, the CDR3 reads TGTGCCAGCATGAGGGACAGGCTCGTGGCTAACTATGGCTACACCTTC.

In its sample, this clone was seen a few times. CDR3 protein: CASSFGGNTEAFF. The CDR3 DNA is TGTGCCAGCAGCTTCGGGGGGAACACTGAAGCTTTCTTT. The rearrangement links TRBV7-9 to TRBJ1-1, with D tentatively TRBD1 (5 bases). The CDR3 extends over 13 amino acids. The V gene lost 3 bases and the J gene lost 1 base, with 6 bases spanning the gap. Germline V gene lookup returns CDR1 SEHNR and CDR2 FQNEAQ (reference sequence).

This clone was found a few times. The chain has TRBV5-1 and TRBJ1-6, with D maybe TRBD1 (5 bases). Germline CDR1 is SGHRS and CDR2 is YFSETQ. The CDR3 length is 14 residues. V was trimmed by 0 bases and J by 9 bases, leaving 10 bases between them. The CDR3 spells CASSLGERGSPLHF. Written as DNA, the CDR3 is TGCGCCAGCAGCTTGGGGGAAAGGGGTTCACCCCTCCACTTT.

This clone has a single count. V is TRBV19 and J is TRBJ2-7; the D gene is possibly TRBD1 (5 bases). The V and J ends lost 7 bases and 1 base respectively, with 14 bases between them. Germline V gene sequence: CDR1 LNHDA, CDR2 SQIVND (reference sequence). There are 14 residues in the CDR3. The CDR3 loop is CASNRLGPSYEQYF. CDR3 sequence (DNA): TGTGCCAGTAACCGCTTGGGGCCGTCCTACGAGCAGTACTTC.

The genes are TRBV18 and TRBJ2-7, with no clear D. This CDR3 is 13 amino acids long. Germline V gives CDR1 KGHSH, CDR2 LQKENI. V was trimmed by 6 bases and J by 5 bases, leaving 14 bases between them. CDR3: CASSFGRSDEQYF. The CDR3 DNA reads as TGTGCCAGCTCTTTTGGGCGCTCGGACGAGCAGTACTTC.

The chain joins TRBV18 to TRBJ1-2; the D gene is possibly TRBD1 (6 bases). This CDR3 comprises 14 residues. The germline CDR1 and CDR2 sequences are KGHSH and LQKENI. Trimming removed 3 bases from V and 4 bases from J, with 12 bases in between. The chain's CDR3 is CASSPTSDSYGYTF. The DNA for the CDR3 is TGTGCCAGCTCACCGACATCGGACAGCTATGGCTACACCTTC.

This sequence joins TRBV7-3 and TRBJ1-6; D possibly corresponds to TRBD1 (5 bases). CDR3 length: 16 residues. Trimming cost V 2 bases and J 7 bases, with 15 bases left between them. Germline CDR1 SGHTA, CDR2 FQGTGA. The CDR3 DNA follows: TGTGCCAGCAGCTTATGGCCCAGGGCTCCCAATTCACCCCTCCACTTT. Residues: CASSLWPRAPNSPLHF.

V usage is TRBV9 and J usage is TRBJ1-2; 7 bases fit TRBD1. Trimming removed 2 bases from V and 7 bases from J; junction bases left unmatched: 2. This CDR3 is 12 amino acids long. The germline CDR1 and CDR2 sequences are SGDLS and YYNGEE. The CDR3 is CASSVRQGGYTF. DNA of the CDR3: TGTGCCAGCAGCGTTCGACAGGGTGGCTACACCTTC.

This clone occurred a few times. The chain has TRBV4-3 and TRBJ2-5, with 14 bases that match TRBD2. V dropped 1 base and J dropped 4; count of bases not matched to a gene: 2. The CDR3 runs 16 residues. Looked up from germline, CDR1 is LGHNA and CDR2 is YSLEER. The DNA of the CDR3 is TGCGCCAGCAGCCAAGGACTAGCGGGAGGGCCAGAGACCCAGTACTTC. It translates to CASSQGLAGGPETQYF.

This chain links TRBV7-9 with TRBJ2-2; D is unresolved. Germline V gene sequence: CDR1 SEHNR, CDR2 FQNEAQ (reference sequence). The CDR3 consists of 15 residues. V shed 0 bases and J shed 4 bases, with 9 bases lying between them. CDR3 protein: CASSLAGTGTGELFF. The CDR3 region has the DNA TGTGCCAGCAGCTTAGCGGGAACTGGCACCGGGGAGCTGTTTTTT.